The clone carrying this T cell receptor (beta chain) was seen only once. The source of the sample is a study of blood T cell repertoires in COVID-19. Study in general: From T cells, B-cell-depleted T cells, or PBMCs came the material, which was cDNA or gDNA.

The CDR3 sequence is 15 residues long. Germline V CDR1 and CDR2: MNHEY, SVGEGT. The germline V and J ends were trimmed by 6 bases and 0 bases, with 14 bases remaining between them. Measured with immunoSEQ multiplex PCR; TCRdb has only the in-frame clones, and not every one. Among roughly 32,000 clones listed, about nine tenths were seen once. The source of this sequence is a man between 50 and 59 years old with active or convalescent COVID-19. The sequencing sample was made of peripheral blood. V usage is TRBV6-2 or TRBV6-3 and J usage is TRBJ1-2; D perhaps matches TRBD1 (6 bases). In DNA form, the CDR3 reads TGTGCCAGCAGGTACCGTAGGACAGCTAACTATGGCTACACCTTC. It yields the protein CASRYRRTANYGYTF.